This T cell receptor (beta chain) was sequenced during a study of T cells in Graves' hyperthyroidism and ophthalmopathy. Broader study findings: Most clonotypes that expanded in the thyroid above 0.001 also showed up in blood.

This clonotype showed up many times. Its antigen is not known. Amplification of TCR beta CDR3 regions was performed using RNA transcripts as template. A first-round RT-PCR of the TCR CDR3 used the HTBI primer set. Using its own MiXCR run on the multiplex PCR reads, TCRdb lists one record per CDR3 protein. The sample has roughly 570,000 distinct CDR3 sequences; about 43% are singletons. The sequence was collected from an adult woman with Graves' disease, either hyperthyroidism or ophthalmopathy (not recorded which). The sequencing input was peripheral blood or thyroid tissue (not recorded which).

CDR3 coding DNA: TGTGCCAGCAGCCCACTCCCGCGGCACGAGCAGTACTTC. It yields the protein CASSPLPRHEQYF. The chain is built from TRBV3-1 and TRBJ2-7; the D is unclear. This CDR3 spans 13 amino acids. V was pared by 4 bases and J by 5 bases, with 12 bases between. Germline CDR1 and CDR2: LGHDT and YNNKEL (reference sequence).